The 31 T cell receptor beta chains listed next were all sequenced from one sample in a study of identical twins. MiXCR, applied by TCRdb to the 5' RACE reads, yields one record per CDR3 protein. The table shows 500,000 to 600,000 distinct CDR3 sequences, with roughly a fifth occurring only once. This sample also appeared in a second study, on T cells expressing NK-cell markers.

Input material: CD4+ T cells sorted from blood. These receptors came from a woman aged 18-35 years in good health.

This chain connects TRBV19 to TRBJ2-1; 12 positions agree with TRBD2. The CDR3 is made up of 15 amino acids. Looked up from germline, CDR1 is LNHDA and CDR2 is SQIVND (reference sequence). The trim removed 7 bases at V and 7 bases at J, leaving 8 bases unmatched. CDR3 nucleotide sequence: TGTGCCAGTACCCCTCGGGGGACTAGCGGGAATGAGCAGTTCTTC. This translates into CASTPRGTSGNEQFF.

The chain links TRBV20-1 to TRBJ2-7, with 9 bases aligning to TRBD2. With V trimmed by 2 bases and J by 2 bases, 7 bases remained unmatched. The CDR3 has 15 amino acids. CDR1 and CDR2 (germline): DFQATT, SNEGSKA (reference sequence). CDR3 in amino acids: CSARSGLAGPYEQYF. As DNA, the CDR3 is TGCAGTGCTAGATCCGGGCTAGCGGGGCCCTACGAGCAGTACTTC.

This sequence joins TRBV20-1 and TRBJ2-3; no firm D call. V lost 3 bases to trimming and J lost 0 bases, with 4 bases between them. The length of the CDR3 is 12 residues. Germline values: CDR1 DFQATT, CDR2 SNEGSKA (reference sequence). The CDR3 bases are TGCAGTGCTAGCCGGAGCACAGATACGCAGTATTTT. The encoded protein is CSASRSTDTQYF.

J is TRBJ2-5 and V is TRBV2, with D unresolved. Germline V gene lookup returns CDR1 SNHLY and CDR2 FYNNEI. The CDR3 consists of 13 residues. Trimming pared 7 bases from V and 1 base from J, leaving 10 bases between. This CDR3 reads CASNIQVQETQYF. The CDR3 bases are TGTGCCAGCAATATTCAGGTCCAAGAGACCCAGTACTTC.

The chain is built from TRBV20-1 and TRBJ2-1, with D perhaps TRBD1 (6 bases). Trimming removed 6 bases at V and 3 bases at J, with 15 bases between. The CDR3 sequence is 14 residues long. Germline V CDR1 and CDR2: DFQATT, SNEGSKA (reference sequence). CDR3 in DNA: TGCAGTGCCCGCTCCAGGGGAAGCTACAATGAGCAGTTCTTC. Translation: CSARSRGSYNEQFF.

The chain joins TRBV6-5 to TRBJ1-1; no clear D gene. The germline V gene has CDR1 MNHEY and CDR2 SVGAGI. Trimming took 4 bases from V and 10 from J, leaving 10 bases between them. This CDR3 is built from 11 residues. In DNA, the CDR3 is TGTGCCAGCAGTTTTGGACGAAGAGCTTTCTTT. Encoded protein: CASSFGRRAFF.

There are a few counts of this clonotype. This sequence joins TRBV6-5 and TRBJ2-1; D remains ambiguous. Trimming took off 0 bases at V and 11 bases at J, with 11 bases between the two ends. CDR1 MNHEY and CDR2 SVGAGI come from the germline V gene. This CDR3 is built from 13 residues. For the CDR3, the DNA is TGTGCCAGCAGTTACTCGAGAAGCGATAAGCAGTTCTTC. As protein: CASSYSRSDKQFF.

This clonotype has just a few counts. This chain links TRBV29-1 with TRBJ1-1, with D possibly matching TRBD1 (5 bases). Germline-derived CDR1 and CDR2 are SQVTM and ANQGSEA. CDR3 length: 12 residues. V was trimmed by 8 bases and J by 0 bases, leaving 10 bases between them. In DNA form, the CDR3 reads TGCAGCTCCGGACACCTGAACACTGAAGCTTTCTTT. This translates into CSSGHLNTEAFF. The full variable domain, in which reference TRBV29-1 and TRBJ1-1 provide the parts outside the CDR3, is SAVISQKPSRDICQRGTSLTIQCQVDSQVTMMFWYRQQPGQSLTLIATANQGSEATYESGFVIDKFPISRPNLTFSTLTVSNMSPEDSSIYLCSSGHLNTEAFFGQGTRLTVV.

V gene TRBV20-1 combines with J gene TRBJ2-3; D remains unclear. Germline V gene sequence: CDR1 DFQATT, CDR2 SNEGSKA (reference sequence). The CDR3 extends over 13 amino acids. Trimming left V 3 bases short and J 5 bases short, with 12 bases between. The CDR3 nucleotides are TGCAGTGCTAGGGCGACGCTAATAGATACGCAGTATTTT. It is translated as CSARATLIDTQYF.

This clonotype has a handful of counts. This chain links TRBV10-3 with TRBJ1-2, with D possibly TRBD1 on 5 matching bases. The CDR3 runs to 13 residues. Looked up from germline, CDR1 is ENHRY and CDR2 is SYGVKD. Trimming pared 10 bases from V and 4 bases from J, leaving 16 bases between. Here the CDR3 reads CASRQYIPYGYTF. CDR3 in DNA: TGTGCCAGCCGACAGTACATCCCCTATGGCTACACCTTC.

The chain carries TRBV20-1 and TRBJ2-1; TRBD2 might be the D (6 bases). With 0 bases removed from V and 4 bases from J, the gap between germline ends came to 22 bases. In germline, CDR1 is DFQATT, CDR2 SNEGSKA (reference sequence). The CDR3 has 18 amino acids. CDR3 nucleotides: TGCAGTGCTAGAGAAGGGGTCCTAGCGAGGTTTGGGTACAATGAGCAGTTCTTC. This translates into CSAREGVLARFGYNEQFF.

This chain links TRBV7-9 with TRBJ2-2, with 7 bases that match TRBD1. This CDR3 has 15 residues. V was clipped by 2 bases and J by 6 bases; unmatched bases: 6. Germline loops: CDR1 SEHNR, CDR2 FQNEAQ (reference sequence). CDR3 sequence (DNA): TGTGCCAGCAGCTTAACAGGGGTCGCGTCCGGGGAGCTGTTTTTT. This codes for CASSLTGVASGELFF. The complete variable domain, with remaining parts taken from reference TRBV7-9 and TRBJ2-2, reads DTGVSQNPRHKITKRGQNVTFRCDPISEHNRLYWYRQTLGQGPEFLTYFQNEAQLEKSRLLSDRFSAERPKGSFSTLEIQRTEQGDSAMYLCASSLTGVASGELFFGEGSRLTVL.

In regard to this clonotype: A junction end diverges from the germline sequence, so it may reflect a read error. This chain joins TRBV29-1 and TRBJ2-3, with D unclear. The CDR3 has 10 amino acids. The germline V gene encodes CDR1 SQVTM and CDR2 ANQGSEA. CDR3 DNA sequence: TGCAGCGTGGAAGGAGATACGCAGTATTTT. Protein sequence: CSVEGDTQYF.

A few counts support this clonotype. CDR3 in amino acids: CSARLAGLYEQYF. CDR3 nucleotide sequence: TGCAGTGCTAGGCTCGCAGGGCTGTACGAGCAGTACTTC. This rearrangement joins TRBV20-1 to TRBJ2-7, with D possibly being TRBD1 (5 bases). The CDR3 loop spans 13 amino acids. Trimming took 3 bases from V and 4 from J, leaving 13 bases between them. Germline CDR1 reads DFQATT; CDR2 reads SNEGSKA (reference sequence).

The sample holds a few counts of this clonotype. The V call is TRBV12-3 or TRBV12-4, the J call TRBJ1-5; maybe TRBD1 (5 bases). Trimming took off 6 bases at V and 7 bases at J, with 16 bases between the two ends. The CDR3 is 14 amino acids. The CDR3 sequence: CASRRGIPLQPQHF. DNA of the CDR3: TGTGCCAGCAGGAGGGGTATCCCGCTGCAGCCCCAGCATTTT.

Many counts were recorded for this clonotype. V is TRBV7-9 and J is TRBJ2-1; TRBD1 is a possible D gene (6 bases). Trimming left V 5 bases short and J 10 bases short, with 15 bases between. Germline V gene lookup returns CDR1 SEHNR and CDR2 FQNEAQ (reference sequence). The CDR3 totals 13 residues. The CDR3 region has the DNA TGTGCCAGCAGCCCCTTGTCCGGGACAGAGCAGTTCTTC. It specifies CASSPLSGTEQFF.

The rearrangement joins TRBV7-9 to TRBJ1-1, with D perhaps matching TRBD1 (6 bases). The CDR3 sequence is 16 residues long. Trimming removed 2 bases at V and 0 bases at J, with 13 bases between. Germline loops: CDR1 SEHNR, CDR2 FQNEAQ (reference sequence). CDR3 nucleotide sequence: TGTGCCAGCAGCTTAAGGAGGGGGGCATTGAACACTGAAGCTTTCTTT. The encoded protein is CASSLRRGALNTEAFF.

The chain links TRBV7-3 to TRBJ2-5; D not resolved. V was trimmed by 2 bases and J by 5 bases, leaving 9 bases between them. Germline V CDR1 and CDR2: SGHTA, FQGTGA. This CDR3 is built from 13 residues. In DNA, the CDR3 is TGTGCCAGCAGCTTATTCCCTGGCGAGACCCAGTACTTC. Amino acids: CASSLFPGETQYF.

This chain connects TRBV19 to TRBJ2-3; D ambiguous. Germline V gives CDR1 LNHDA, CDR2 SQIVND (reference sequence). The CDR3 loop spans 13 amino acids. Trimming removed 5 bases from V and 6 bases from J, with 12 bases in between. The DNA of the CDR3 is TGTGCCAGTAGTCGCGACTGGAGCGATACGCAGTATTTT. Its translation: CASSRDWSDTQYF.

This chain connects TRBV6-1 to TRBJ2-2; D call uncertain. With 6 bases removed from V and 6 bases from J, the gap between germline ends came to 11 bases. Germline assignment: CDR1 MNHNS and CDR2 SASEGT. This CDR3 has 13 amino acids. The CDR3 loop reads CASRRTGPGELFF. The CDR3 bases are TGTGCCAGCAGAAGGACCGGCCCCGGGGAGCTGTTTTTT.

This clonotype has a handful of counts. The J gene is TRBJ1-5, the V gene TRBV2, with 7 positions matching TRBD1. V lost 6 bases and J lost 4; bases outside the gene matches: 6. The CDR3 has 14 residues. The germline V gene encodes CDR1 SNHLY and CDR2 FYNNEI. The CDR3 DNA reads TGTGCCAGCAGGGGGACAGAGTTTAATCAGCCCCAGCATTTT. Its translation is CASRGTEFNQPQHF.

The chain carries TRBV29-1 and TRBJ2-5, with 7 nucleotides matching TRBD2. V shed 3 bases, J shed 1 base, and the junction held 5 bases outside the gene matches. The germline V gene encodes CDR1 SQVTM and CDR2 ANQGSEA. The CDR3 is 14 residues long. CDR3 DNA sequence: TGCAGCGTTGAGGCTAGCGGACTCCAAGAGACCCAGTACTTC. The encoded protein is CSVEASGLQETQYF. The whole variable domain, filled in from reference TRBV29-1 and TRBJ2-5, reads SAVISQKPSRDICQRGTSLTIQCQVDSQVTMMFWYRQQPGQSLTLIATANQGSEATYESGFVIDKFPISRPNLTFSTLTVSNMSPEDSSIYLCSVEASGLQETQYFGPGTRLLVL.

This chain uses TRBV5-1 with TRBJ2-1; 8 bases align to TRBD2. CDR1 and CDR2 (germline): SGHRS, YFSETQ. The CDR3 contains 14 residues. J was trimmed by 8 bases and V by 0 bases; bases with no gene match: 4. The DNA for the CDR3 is TGCGCCAGCAGCTTGGTACCGGGAGGGTATGAGCAGTTCTTC. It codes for CASSLVPGGYEQFF.

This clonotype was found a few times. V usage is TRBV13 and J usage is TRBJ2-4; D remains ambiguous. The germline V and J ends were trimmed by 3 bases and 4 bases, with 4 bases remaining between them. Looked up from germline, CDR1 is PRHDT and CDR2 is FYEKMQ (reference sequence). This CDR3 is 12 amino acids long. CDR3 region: CASSFGKNIQYF. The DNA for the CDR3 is TGTGCCAGCAGCTTCGGAAAAAACATTCAGTACTTC.

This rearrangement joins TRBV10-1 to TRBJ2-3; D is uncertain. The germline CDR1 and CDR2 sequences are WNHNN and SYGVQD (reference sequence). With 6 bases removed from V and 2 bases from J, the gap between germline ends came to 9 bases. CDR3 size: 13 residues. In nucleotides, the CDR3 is TGCGCCAGCAGCGCTTTGAACACAGATACGCAGTATTTT. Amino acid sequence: CASSALNTDTQYF.

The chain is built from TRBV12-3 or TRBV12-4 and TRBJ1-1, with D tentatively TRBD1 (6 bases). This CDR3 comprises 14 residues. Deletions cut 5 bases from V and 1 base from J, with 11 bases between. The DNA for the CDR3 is TGTGCCAGCAGTCAAAGCAGGGGGAACACTGAAGCTTTCTTT. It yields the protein CASSQSRGNTEAFF.

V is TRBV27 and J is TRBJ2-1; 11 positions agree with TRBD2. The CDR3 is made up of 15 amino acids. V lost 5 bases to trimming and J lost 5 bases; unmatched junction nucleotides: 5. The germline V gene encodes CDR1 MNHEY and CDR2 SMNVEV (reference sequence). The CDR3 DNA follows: TGTGCCAGCAGTGTCGGGACTAGCGGAAACAATGAGCAGTTCTTC. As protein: CASSVGTSGNNEQFF.

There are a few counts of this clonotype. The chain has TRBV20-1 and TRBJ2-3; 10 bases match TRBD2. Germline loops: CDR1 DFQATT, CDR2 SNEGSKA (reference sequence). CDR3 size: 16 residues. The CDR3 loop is CRPGVAGGSPPDTQYF. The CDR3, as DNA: TGCAGACCTGGGGTAGCGGGGGGATCCCCCCCAGATACGCAGTATTTT.

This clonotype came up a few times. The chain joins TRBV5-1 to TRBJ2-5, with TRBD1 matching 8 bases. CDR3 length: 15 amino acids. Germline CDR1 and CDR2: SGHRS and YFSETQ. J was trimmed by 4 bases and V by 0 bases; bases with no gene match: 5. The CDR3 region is CASSLATGVAETQYF. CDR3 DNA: TGCGCCAGCAGCTTGGCGACAGGGGTTGCAGAGACCCAGTACTTC.

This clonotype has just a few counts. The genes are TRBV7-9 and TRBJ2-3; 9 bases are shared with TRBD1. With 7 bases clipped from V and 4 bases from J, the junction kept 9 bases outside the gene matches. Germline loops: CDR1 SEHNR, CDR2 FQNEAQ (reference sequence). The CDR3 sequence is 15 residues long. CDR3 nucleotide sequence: TGTGCCAGCACCTCACCGACAGGGGGTGCAGATACGCAGTATTTT. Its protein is CASTSPTGGADTQYF.

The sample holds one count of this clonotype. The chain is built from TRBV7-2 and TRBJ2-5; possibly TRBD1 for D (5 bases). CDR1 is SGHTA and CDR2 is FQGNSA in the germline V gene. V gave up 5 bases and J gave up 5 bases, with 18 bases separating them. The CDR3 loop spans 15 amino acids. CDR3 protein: CASSNGDSPRETQYF. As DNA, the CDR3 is TGTGCCAGCAGCAACGGAGACAGCCCGCGGGAGACCCAGTACTTC. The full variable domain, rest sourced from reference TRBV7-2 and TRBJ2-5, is GAGVSQSPSNKVTEKGKDVELRCDPISGHTALYWYRQSLGQGLEFLIYFQGNSAPDKSGLPSDRFSAERTGGSVSTLTIQRTQQEDSAVYLCASSNGDSPRETQYFGPGTRLLVL.